This T cell receptor (beta chain) comes out of a study of T cell repertoires in cytomegalovirus infection (dated by TCRdb to between 2018 and 2021). Background for the entire study: Donor HLA type was relevant to the analysis, as public TCR beta signatures indicated carriage of CMV infection together with the matching HLA type.

Of note for this clonotype: The antigen it recognizes is unknown. Base qualities are not provided; no much larger clone lies one nucleotide away.

Sequencing was performed on an Illumina HiSeq 1500. TCRdb reanalyzed the raw reads on its own, using fastp at Q25 for trimming and MiXCR for clone calling, and kept in-frame beta chains. Each entry merges the rows of one CDR3 protein and shows their most common DNA and genes. This sample lists roughly 100,000 distinct CDR3 sequences; more than 15% were detected once. The ten top clones hold 8% to 9.5% of the sample. The germline V gene supplies CDR1 MNHEY and CDR2 SVGAGI. From cysteine to phenylalanine, the CDR3 is 15 amino acids long. Only CDR3 DNA remains: 45 bases, in frame from the first base. V was cut back by 5 bases and J by 0 bases, leaving a gap of 13 bases between them. What the authors observed across the whole study: Carriers of CMV infection plus the relevant HLA type were discriminated by the cumulative frequency of public TCR beta family members in the study cohort and in an independent roughly 340-donor cohort. In the ex vivo response, HLA-C-restricted CMV-specific TCR beta clonotypes were dominant, and in two of eight donors the single most frequent clonotype came from this HLA-C-restricted group.

The sequence joins TRBV6-5 to TRBJ1-2; the D segment cannot be called with confidence. The origin of this receptor is a human donor in good health (CMV status not recorded). Some clones in this sample may be carry-over from other donors' samples. Sequencing was performed on PBMCs. The nucleotides are TGTGCCAGCAGTCCGAGTCTGGGTTCTAACTATGGCTACACCTTC. Translated, it gives CASSPSLGSNYGYTF.